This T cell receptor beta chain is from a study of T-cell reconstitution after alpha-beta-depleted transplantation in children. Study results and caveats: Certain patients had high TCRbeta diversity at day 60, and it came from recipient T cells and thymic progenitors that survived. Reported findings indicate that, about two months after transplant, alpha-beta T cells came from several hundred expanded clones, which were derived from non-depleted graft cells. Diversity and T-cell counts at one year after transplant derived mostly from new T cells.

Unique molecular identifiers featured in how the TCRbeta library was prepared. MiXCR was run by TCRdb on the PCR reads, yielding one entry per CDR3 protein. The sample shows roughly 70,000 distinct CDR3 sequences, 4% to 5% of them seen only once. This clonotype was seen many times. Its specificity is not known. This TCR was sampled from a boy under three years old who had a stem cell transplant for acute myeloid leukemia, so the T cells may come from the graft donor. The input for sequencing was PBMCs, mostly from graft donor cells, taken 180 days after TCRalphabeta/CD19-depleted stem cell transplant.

The CDR3 loop reads CASSVDRAGSTEAFF. Here the CDR3 DNA reads TGTGCCAGCAGTGTCGACAGGGCGGGGAGCACTGAAGCTTTCTTT. The gene calls are TRBV11-2 and TRBJ1-1, with 7 bases aligning to TRBD1. V was clipped by 6 bases and J by 4 bases; unmatched bases: 11. CDR3 length: 15 residues. CDR1 is SGHAT, CDR2 FQNNGV, per germline.